The 22 T cell receptor beta chains in this list originate from one sample, sequenced in a study of OX40 agonist ivuxolimab in advanced cancers. Clones were sequenced by immunoSEQ multiplex PCR, and TCRdb holds only the in-frame ones, with some missing. Here the sample spans about 110,000 clones, approximately 90% being singletons. This specimen consisted of CD4+ or CD8+ T cells sorted from blood, obtained in a trial of the OX40 agonist ivuxolimab. The receptors here all came from an adult with an advanced solid tumor such as melanoma, head and neck, liver or kidney cancer.

This clone turned up a few times. The chain links TRBV6-4 to TRBJ2-1; 13 bases match TRBD2. The CDR3 consists of 13 residues. Germline CDR1 is MRHNA and CDR2 is SNTAGT. Losses at the gene ends were 8 bases for V and 9 bases for J; bases not matched to a gene: 4. This CDR3 reads CASGLAGASEQFF. The CDR3 region has the DNA TGTGCCAGCGGACTAGCGGGGGCCAGTGAGCAGTTCTTC.

This rearrangement joins TRBV18 to TRBJ1-2, with a weak D call TRBD1 (5 bases). The CDR3 loop spans 11 amino acids. The V gene's germline CDR1 is KGHSH and CDR2 LQKENI. V was pared by 3 bases and J by 6 bases, with 5 bases between. The CDR3 sequence: CASSPGDGYTF. CDR3 sequence (DNA): TGTGCCAGCTCACCGGGGGATGGCTACACCTTC.

This clone was observed a single time. The rearrangement uses TRBV7-3 and TRBJ1-5; D perhaps matches TRBD1 (5 bases). Trimming stripped 6 bases from V and 5 bases from J, with 11 bases between. Germline V gene sequence: CDR1 SGHTA, CDR2 FQGTGA. This CDR3 is 13 amino acids long. For the CDR3, the DNA is TGTGCCAGCAGTTGGGACGGAGATCAGCCCCAGCATTTT. Its translation: CASSWDGDQPQHF.

This clone was seen a single time. The chain links TRBV19 to TRBJ2-1; 12 bases line up with TRBD2. Germline V gene sequence: CDR1 LNHDA, CDR2 SQIVND (reference sequence). The CDR3 covers 16 residues. J lost 7 bases, V lost 7 bases, and 11 bases had no gene match. The CDR3 bases are TGTGCCAGTACCCGACTAGCGGGAGAACGGAGGAATGAGCAGTTCTTC. Amino acid sequence: CASTRLAGERRNEQFF.

The V call is TRBV5-6, the J call TRBJ2-1; a possible D gene is TRBD2 (5 bases). The CDR3 has 15 amino acids. Germline CDR1 SGHDT, CDR2 YYEEEE. Trimming took off 3 bases at V and 6 bases at J, with 16 bases between the two ends. Written as DNA, the CDR3 is TGTGCCAGCAGCTCCCCCGGGATCAACCCCAATGAGCAGTTCTTC. Translation: CASSSPGINPNEQFF.

The chain couples TRBV5-4 to TRBJ2-7; TRBD1 is a possible D gene (7 bases). This CDR3 is 14 amino acids long. Germline V lookup: CDR1 SGHNT, CDR2 YYREEE (reference sequence). The ends were cut back, 2 bases at V and 3 bases at J, with 12 bases in the middle. The CDR3 sequence is CASSFGGQNYEQYF. The CDR3 region has the DNA TGTGCCAGCAGCTTCGGGGGACAGAACTACGAGCAGTACTTC.

The rearrangement uses TRBV4-2 and TRBJ1-2, with D maybe TRBD1 (5 bases). Per the germline V gene, CDR1 is LGHNA and CDR2 is YNFKEQ. This CDR3 contains 16 residues. V lost 2 bases and J 1 base, leaving 14 bases between the germline ends. CDR3 protein: CASSQLGGGDNYGYTF. The CDR3, as DNA: TGTGCCAGCAGCCAACTTGGCGGGGGGGATAACTATGGCTACACCTTC.

Only one count was recorded for this clone. The CDR3 sequence is CASSITERSPLHF. The CDR3 region has the DNA TGTGCCAGTAGTATAACAGAGCGTTCACCCCTCCACTTT. The chain combines TRBV19 with TRBJ1-6; D not resolved. The CDR3 loop spans 13 amino acids. Germline V CDR1 and CDR2: LNHDA, SQIVND (reference sequence). The V gene lost 2 bases and the J gene lost 9 bases, with 8 bases spanning the gap.

This chain joins TRBV7-2 and TRBJ2-3; 8 nucleotides line up with TRBD1. V gave up 5 bases and J gave up 6 bases; unmatched junction bases: 19. The germline V gene encodes CDR1 SGHTA and CDR2 FQGNSA. The CDR3 is 18 residues long. The CDR3 loop is CASSPHPRPGGFSDTQYF. For the CDR3, the DNA is TGTGCCAGCAGCCCCCACCCCCGGCCAGGGGGCTTTTCTGATACGCAGTATTTT.

Turning to this clone: Additional DNA sequences in this sample encode the identical CDR3. The chain joins TRBV5-1 to TRBJ2-3, with 9 bases aligning to TRBD2. Germline trimming cut 0 bases from V and 1 base from J; bases unmatched to any gene: 3. The germline V gene has CDR1 SGHRS and CDR2 YFSETQ. This CDR3 comprises 16 residues. The CDR3 is CASSLEAGGRTDTQYF. DNA of the CDR3: TGCGCCAGCAGCTTGGAGGCGGGAGGGCGCACAGATACGCAGTATTTT. Looking up the rest from reference TRBV5-1 and TRBJ2-3 gives the full variable domain: KAGVTQTPRYLIKTRGQQVTLSCSPISGHRSVSWYQQTPGQGLQFLFEYFSETQRNKGNFPGRFSGRQFSNSRSEMNVSTLELGDSALYLCASSLEAGGRTDTQYFGPGTRLTVL.

V gene TRBV6-1 combines with J gene TRBJ2-1; 8 bases map to TRBD1. Germline V gene sequence: CDR1 MNHNS, CDR2 SASEGT. The CDR3 consists of 16 residues. V lost 1 base, J lost 2 bases, and 4 bases stayed unmatched. The CDR3 DNA sequence: TGTGCCAGCAGTGAAGAAGGGACAGGCACCTACAATGAGCAGTTCTTC. This gives the protein CASSEEGTGTYNEQFF.

This chain uses TRBV5-4 with TRBJ2-2; maybe TRBD2 (6 bases). V lost 4 bases and J lost 3, with 13 bases in between. Germline assignment: CDR1 SGHNT and CDR2 YYREEE (reference sequence). This CDR3 spans 15 amino acids. CDR3 sequence (DNA): TGTGCCAGCAGCCGTGGGGGGACGGACACCGGGGAGCTGTTTTTT. Protein: CASSRGGTDTGELFF.

The rearrangement links TRBV19 to TRBJ2-1; the D is unclear. The CDR3 is made up of 13 amino acids. Germline CDR1 is LNHDA and CDR2 is SQIVND (reference sequence). V was trimmed by 3 bases and J by 8 bases, leaving 11 bases between them. CDR3 sequence (DNA): TGTGCCAGTAGTATCCCACCGGGCCATGAGCAGTTCTTC. Protein product: CASSIPPGHEQFF.

The rearrangement links TRBV2 to TRBJ2-3; no firm D call. The CDR3 contains 15 residues. V was pared by 8 bases and J by 2 bases, with 17 bases between. The germline V gene has CDR1 SNHLY and CDR2 FYNNEI. DNA of the CDR3: TGTGCCAGCTCGATTCTTCCCGACCTCACAGATACGCAGTATTTT. It is translated as CASSILPDLTDTQYF.

This CDR3 is CASSPLTDSYNEQFF. CDR3 coding DNA: TGTGCCAGCTCACCACTAACAGACTCCTACAATGAGCAGTTCTTC. This chain links TRBV18 with TRBJ2-1, with D uncertain. The V and J ends lost 1 base and 0 bases respectively, with 7 bases between them. Germline CDR1 reads KGHSH; CDR2 reads LQKENI. The CDR3 is 15 residues long.

V usage is TRBV9 and J usage is TRBJ2-7, with a possible D match to TRBD1 (5 bases). V lost 3 bases to trimming and J lost 6 bases, with 10 bases between them. The CDR3 is 12 residues long. Germline loops: CDR1 SGDLS, CDR2 YYNGEE. CDR3 protein: CASSDERGEQYF. CDR3 DNA sequence: TGTGCCAGCAGCGATGAAAGGGGCGAGCAGTACTTC. Looking up the rest from reference TRBV9 and TRBJ2-7 gives the full variable domain: DSGVTQTPKHLITATGQRVTLRCSPRSGDLSVYWYQQSLDQGLQFLIQYYNGEERAKGNILERFSAQQFPDLHSELNLSSLELGDSALYFCASSDERGEQYFGPGTRLTVT.

The chain combines TRBV11-3 with TRBJ2-2; D remains ambiguous. Germline V gene lookup returns CDR1 SGHNT and CDR2 YENEEA. Trimming cost V 7 bases and J 3 bases, with 18 bases left between them. There are 16 residues in the CDR3. The CDR3: CASTLRASRDTGELFF. In nucleotides, the CDR3 is TGTGCCAGCACCCTTAGAGCCAGTCGGGACACCGGGGAGCTGTTTTTT.

This chain uses TRBV25-1 with TRBJ1-2, with D hard to call. This CDR3 comprises 13 residues. The V gene's germline CDR1 is MGHDK and CDR2 SYGVNS. Trimming took 1 base from V and 7 from J, leaving 10 bases between them. CDR3 sequence: CASSEFRGGGYTF. The CDR3 region has the DNA TGTGCCAGCAGTGAATTTCGGGGTGGTGGCTACACCTTC.

CDR3 bases: TGTGCCAGTAGTATTTGGGGGACGTCCGGCTACACCTTC. This encodes CASSIWGTSGYTF. V is TRBV19 and J is TRBJ1-2; tentatively, D is TRBD1 (5 bases). CDR1 LNHDA and CDR2 SQIVND come from the germline V gene (reference sequence). Trimming took 3 bases from V and 8 from J, leaving 13 bases between them. This CDR3 comprises 13 residues.

The chain links TRBV6-5 to TRBJ2-5; TRBD1 matches at 8 bases. Trimming took 6 bases from V and 2 from J; bases not matched to a gene: 5. In germline, CDR1 is MNHEY, CDR2 SVGAGI. The CDR3 contains 14 residues. CDR3: CASRRQGRQETQYF. The DNA of the CDR3 is TGTGCCAGCAGGCGACAGGGGCGACAAGAGACCCAGTACTTC.

V and J are TRBV6-5 and TRBJ1-1; no reliable D call. The germline gives CDR1 MNHEY, CDR2 SVGAGI. The CDR3 extends over 12 amino acids. The V gene lost 7 bases and the J gene lost 11 bases, with 17 bases spanning the gap. CDR3 in amino acids: CASTDAGTEAFF. CDR3 coding DNA: TGTGCCAGCACCGACGCGGGCACCGAGGCTTTCTTT.

This clone was recorded only once. This rearrangement joins TRBV18 to TRBJ1-2; D not resolved. The V end was cut by 3 bases, the J end by 4 bases, with 9 bases between. This CDR3 spans 13 amino acids. From germline, CDR1 is KGHSH and CDR2 LQKENI. The CDR3: CASSPEESYGYTF. In DNA, the CDR3 is TGTGCCAGCTCACCCGAGGAAAGCTATGGCTACACCTTC.